Listed below are T cell receptor beta chains from one sample, sequenced in a study of cytomegalovirus exposure and HLA in healthy donors. Assay used: immunoSEQ multiplex PCR; TCRdb lists only in-frame clones, some missing. The repertoire holds about 130,000 clones, with roughly 70% as singletons. The source material was PBMCs. The receptors were gathered from a middle-aged man in good health and CMV-seronegative. The CDR3 runs from the conserved cysteine through the conserved F or W. Each record gives: D gene, clone size, J gene, V gene, CDR3 DNA, CDR3 protein. The D gene is left open where the match is weak. A row's size may be missing; if present it is once, few, many or a size class.

D: TRBD2; size: -; J: TRBJ2-1; V: TRBV4-3; DNA: TGCGCCAGCAGCCAAGTGGGGACTAGCGGGAGGGAGCAGTTCTTC; CDR3: CASSQVGTSGREQFF
D: -; size: -; J: TRBJ1-1; V: TRBV7-9; DNA: TGTGCCAGCAGCTTAGTAGCCGCGGGGGTCGAAGCTTTCTTT; CDR3: CASSLVAAGVEAFF
D: -; size: -; J: TRBJ2-7; V: TRBV7-6; DNA: TGTGCCAGCAGCTTAGTCAGGGCCCCTTCGTCTGGCGAGCAGTACTTC; CDR3: CASSLVRAPSSGEQYF
D: -; size: -; J: TRBJ2-1; V: TRBV5-1; DNA: TGCGCCAGCAGCTTGGTGCCTATCCAAAGCTCCTACAATGAGCAGTTCTTC; CDR3: CASSLVPIQSSYNEQFF
D: TRBD2; size: -; J: TRBJ2-3; V: TRBV29-1; DNA: TGCAGCGTTGGGACTAGCGGGGGGACGACAGATACGCAGTATTTT; CDR3: CSVGTSGGTTDTQYF
D: -; size: -; J: TRBJ1-1; V: TRBV7-9; DNA: TGTGCCAGCAGCTTAGAGAGGAACACTGAAGCTTTCTTT; CDR3: CASSLERNTEAFF
D: -; size: -; J: TRBJ2-7; V: TRBV27; DNA: TGTGCCAGCAGTGACAGGATTTCCTACGAGCAGTACTTC; CDR3: CASSDRISYEQYF
D: -; size: -; J: TRBJ1-6; V: TRBV21-1; DNA: TGTGCCAGCAACGACAGGGGTTCACCCCTCCACTTT; CDR3: CASNDRGSPLHF
D: -; size: -; J: TRBJ1-2; V: TRBV7-9; DNA: TGTGCCAGCAGCCGGTTCGGCTACACCTTC; CDR3: CASSRFGYTF
D: TRBD1; size: -; J: TRBJ1-5; V: TRBV7-2; DNA: TGTGCCAGCAGCTTACTGACAGGGACCTATCAGCCCCAGCATTTT; CDR3: CASSLLTGTYQPQHF
D: TRBD1; size: -; J: TRBJ2-7; V: TRBV19; DNA: TGTGCCAGTAGTTCGGGCTACAGGGGTTCCTACGAGCAGTACTTC; CDR3: CASSSGYRGSYEQYF
D: -; size: -; J: TRBJ1-5; V: TRBV2; DNA: TGTGCCAGCAGTGAAGCGCGACATATAGGTCAGCCCCAGCATTTT; CDR3: CASSEARHIGQPQHF
D: TRBD1; size: -; J: TRBJ1-4; V: TRBV30; DNA: TGTGCCTGGAGGGGACTAGGGACAGCGGGGGGTGAAAAACTGTTTTTT; CDR3: CAWRGLGTAGGEKLFF
D: TRBD1; size: few; J: TRBJ2-7; V: TRBV7-8; DNA: TGTGCCAGCAGCCGAACCCCGGGACAGGGCACCTACGAGCAGTACTTC; CDR3: CASSRTPGQGTYEQYF
D: -; size: once; J: TRBJ2-7; V: TRBV11-3; DNA: TGTGCCAGCAGCCGAACCGGGACCTACGAGCAGTACTTC; CDR3: CASSRTGTYEQYF
D: -; size: -; J: TRBJ1-2; V: TRBV5-1; DNA: TGCGCCAGCAGCTTGGGGTTCGACAAGGTTGGCTACACCTTC; CDR3: CASSLGFDKVGYTF
D: -; size: once; J: TRBJ2-7; V: TRBV7-3; DNA: TGTGCCAGCAGCTTAGGTGCGGGCTACGAGCAGTACTTC; CDR3: CASSLGAGYEQYF
D: -; size: -; J: TRBJ1-5; V: TRBV6-1; DNA: TGTGCGCCCCCACAGGGGCCCCAGCATTTT; CDR3: CAPPQGPQHF
D: TRBD2; size: -; J: TRBJ2-1; V: TRBV2; DNA: TGTGCCAGCAGTCCCCCCGGGAGCGGGAGCTCCTACAATGAGCAGTTCTTC; CDR3: CASSPPGSGSSYNEQFF
D: TRBD2; size: -; J: TRBJ2-7; V: TRBV4-3; DNA: TGCGCCAGCAGCCAAGATGGTGGGCTAGCGGGGCCTAAGCAGTACTTC; CDR3: CASSQDGGLAGPKQYF
D: -; size: -; J: TRBJ2-7; V: TRBV5-3; DNA: TGTGCCAGAAGCTTGGGGCAGCAGTACTTC; CDR3: CARSLGQQYF
D: -; size: once; J: TRBJ2-7; V: TRBV4-3; DNA: TGCGCCAGCAGCCAAGACGCAGGGGGGAGCTCCTACGAGCAGTACTTC; CDR3: CASSQDAGGSSYEQYF
D: TRBD2; size: -; J: TRBJ2-1; V: TRBV7-9; DNA: TGTGCCAGCAGCCCGTTAGCGGGGAGCTCCTACAATGAGCAGTTCTTC; CDR3: CASSPLAGSSYNEQFF
D: -; size: -; J: TRBJ2-7; V: TRBV15; DNA: TGTGCCACCAGCAGAGCCTCGGGGGACTCCTACGAGCAGTACTTC; CDR3: CATSRASGDSYEQYF
D: -; size: -; J: TRBJ2-1; V: TRBV11-3; DNA: TGTGCCAGCAGCTTAGTCGTGGGGGGGCGTGAGCAGTTCTTC; CDR3: CASSLVVGGREQFF
D: -; size: -; J: TRBJ2-1; V: TRBV11-1; DNA: TGTGCCAGCAGTCAAGGGGGATATGAGCAGTTCTTC; CDR3: CASSQGGYEQFF
D: TRBD1; size: -; J: TRBJ1-4; V: TRBV29-1; DNA: TGCAGCGCCCGGACAGGGGGCGAAAAACTGTTTTTT; CDR3: CSARTGGEKLFF
D: -; size: -; J: TRBJ1-5; V: TRBV7-9; DNA: TGTGCCAGCAGCTTAGAAGCCGCTTCCGACGGGAGCAATCAGCCCCAGCATTTT; CDR3: CASSLEAASDGSNQPQHF
D: -; size: -; J: TRBJ1-3; V: TRBV2; DNA: TGTGCCAGCACGCCACAGGGCTCTGGAAACACCATATATTTT; CDR3: CASTPQGSGNTIYF
D: -; size: -; J: TRBJ2-3; V: TRBV29-1; DNA: TGCAGCGTTCGACCCGGGACAAGCACAGATACGCAGTATTTT; CDR3: CSVRPGTSTDTQYF
D: TRBD1; size: few; J: TRBJ2-7; V: TRBV27; DNA: TGTGCCAGCAGTCGGGACAGGGAGGGCTACGAGCAGTACTTC; CDR3: CASSRDREGYEQYF
D: TRBD2; size: once; J: TRBJ2-1; V: TRBV4-3; DNA: TGCGCCAGCAGCCACGCACGGATACTAGCGGGCCGCTACAATGAGCAGTTCTTC; CDR3: CASSHARILAGRYNEQFF
D: TRBD2; size: -; J: TRBJ2-7; V: TRBV28; DNA: TGTGCCAGCAGCCATTTCCGGGAGGGTGCGTACGAGCAGTACTTC; CDR3: CASSHFREGAYEQYF
D: -; size: -; J: TRBJ2-7; V: TRBV5-1; DNA: TGCGCCAGCAGCTTCCGGACAGAACTGGACGAGCAGTACTTC; CDR3: CASSFRTELDEQYF
D: -; size: -; J: TRBJ2-7; V: TRBV7-6; DNA: TGTGCCAGCAGCTTAGCGCCAGGGAACCGGGCCGACGAGCAGTACTTC; CDR3: CASSLAPGNRADEQYF
D: TRBD2; size: -; J: TRBJ2-1; V: TRBV5-4; DNA: TGTGCCAGCAGCTCCGCCGGGACTAGCGGGAGGAATGAGCAGTTCTTC; CDR3: CASSSAGTSGRNEQFF
D: -; size: -; J: TRBJ1-2; V: TRBV5-1; DNA: TGCGCCAGCAGCTCGGGGGGGACGGATGGGAACTATGGCTACACCTTC; CDR3: CASSSGGTDGNYGYTF
D: TRBD1; size: -; J: TRBJ2-7; V: TRBV4-2; DNA: TGTGCCAGCAGCCAAGATGGGACAGGGCACACCTACGAGCAGTACTTC; CDR3: CASSQDGTGHTYEQYF
D: TRBD1; size: few; J: TRBJ1-4; V: TRBV29-1; DNA: TGCAGCGTCGGACAGGCAGGAGAAAAACTGTTTTTT; CDR3: CSVGQAGEKLFF
D: TRBD2; size: -; J: TRBJ2-1; V: TRBV5-1; DNA: TGCGCCAGCAGCTTCGGACTAGACTCCTACAATGAGCAGTTCTTC; CDR3: CASSFGLDSYNEQFF
D: TRBD1; size: -; J: TRBJ2-7; V: TRBV7-2; DNA: TGTGCCAGCAGCTTAGGACCAGGGGGCTCCTACGAGCAGTACTTC; CDR3: CASSLGPGGSYEQYF
D: -; size: -; J: TRBJ2-3; V: TRBV5-4; DNA: TGTGCCAGCAGCATGTCTAGCACAGATACGCAGTATTTT; CDR3: CASSMSSTDTQYF
D: TRBD1; size: once; J: TRBJ1-5; V: TRBV30; DNA: TGTGCCTCCACCTACGGGACAGGCAATCAGCCCCAGCATTTT; CDR3: CASTYGTGNQPQHF
D: TRBD1; size: -; J: TRBJ1-4; V: TRBV18; DNA: TGTGCCAGCTCACCCCGGTCGACAGGGGGTGAAAAACTGTTTTTT; CDR3: CASSPRSTGGEKLFF
D: TRBD2; size: -; J: TRBJ2-7; V: TRBV5-6; DNA: TGTGCCAGCAGCAGGACTAGCGGGGTAGGGTACGAGCAGTACTTC; CDR3: CASSRTSGVGYEQYF
D: TRBD1; size: once; J: TRBJ2-7; V: TRBV11-2; DNA: TGTGCCAGCACCGGGACAGGGAACGAGCAGTACTTC; CDR3: CASTGTGNEQYF
D: TRBD2; size: -; J: TRBJ2-7; V: TRBV2; DNA: TGTGCCAGCAGTGAACGCGGGAGCGCCGCATACGAGCAGTACTTC; CDR3: CASSERGSAAYEQYF
D: -; size: -; J: TRBJ2-7; V: TRBV7-6; DNA: TGTGCCAGCAGTCCCCACCCCCGGGGTACCTACGAGCAGTACTTC; CDR3: CASSPHPRGTYEQYF